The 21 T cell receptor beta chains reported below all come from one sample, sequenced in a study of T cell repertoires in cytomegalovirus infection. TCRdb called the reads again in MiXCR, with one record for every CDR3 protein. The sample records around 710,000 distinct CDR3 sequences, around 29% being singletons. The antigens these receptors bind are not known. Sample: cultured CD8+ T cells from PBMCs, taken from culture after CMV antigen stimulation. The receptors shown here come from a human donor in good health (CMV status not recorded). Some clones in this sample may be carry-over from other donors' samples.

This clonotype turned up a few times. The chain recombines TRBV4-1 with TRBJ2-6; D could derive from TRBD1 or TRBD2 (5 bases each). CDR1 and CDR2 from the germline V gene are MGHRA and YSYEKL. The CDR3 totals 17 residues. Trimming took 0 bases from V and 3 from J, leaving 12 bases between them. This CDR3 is CASSQDLRGVGANVLTF. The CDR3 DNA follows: TGCGCCAGCAGCCAAGATCTACGAGGGGTTGGGGCCAACGTCCTGACTTTC.

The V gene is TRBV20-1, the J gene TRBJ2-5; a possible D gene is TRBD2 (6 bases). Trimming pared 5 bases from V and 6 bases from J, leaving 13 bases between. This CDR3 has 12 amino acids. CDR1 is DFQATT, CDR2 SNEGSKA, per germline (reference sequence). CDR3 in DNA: TGCAGTGCTCCTTCGCGGGGAAAGACCCAGTACTTC. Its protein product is CSAPSRGKTQYF.

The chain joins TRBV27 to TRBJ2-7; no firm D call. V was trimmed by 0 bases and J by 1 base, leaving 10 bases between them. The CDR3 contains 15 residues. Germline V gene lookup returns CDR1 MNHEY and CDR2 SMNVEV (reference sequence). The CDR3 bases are TGTGCCAGCAGTTTATCGGCAATGGGGTCCTACGAGCAGTACTTC. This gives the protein CASSLSAMGSYEQYF.

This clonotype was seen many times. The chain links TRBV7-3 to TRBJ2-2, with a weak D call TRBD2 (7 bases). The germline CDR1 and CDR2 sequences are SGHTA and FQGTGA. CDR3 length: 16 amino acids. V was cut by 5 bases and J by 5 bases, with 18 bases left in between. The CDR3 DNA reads TGTGCCAGCAGCCGCCCGGCTAGGGGGGGAACCGGGGAGCTGTTTTTT. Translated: CASSRPARGGTGELFF.

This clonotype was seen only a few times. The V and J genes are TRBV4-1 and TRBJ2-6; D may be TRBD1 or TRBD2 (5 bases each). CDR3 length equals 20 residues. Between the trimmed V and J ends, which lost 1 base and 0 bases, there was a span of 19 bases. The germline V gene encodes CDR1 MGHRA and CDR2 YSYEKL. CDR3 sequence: CASSQGWVPGRISGANVLTF. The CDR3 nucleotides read TGCGCCAGCAGCCAAGGTTGGGTCCCGGGACGGATCTCTGGGGCCAACGTCCTGACTTTC.

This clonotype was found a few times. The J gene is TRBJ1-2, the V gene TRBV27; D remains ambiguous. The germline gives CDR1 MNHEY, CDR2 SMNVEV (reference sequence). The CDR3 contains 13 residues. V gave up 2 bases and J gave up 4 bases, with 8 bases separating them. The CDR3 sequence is CASSLDGLYGYTF. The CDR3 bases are TGTGCCAGCAGTTTAGACGGTCTCTATGGCTACACCTTC.

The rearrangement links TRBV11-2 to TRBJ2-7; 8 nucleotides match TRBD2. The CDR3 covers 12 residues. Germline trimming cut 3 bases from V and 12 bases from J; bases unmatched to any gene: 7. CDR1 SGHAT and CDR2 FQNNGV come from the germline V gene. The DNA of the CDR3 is TGTGCCAGCAGCTTTGGGGCTAGCGGGCTGTACGTC. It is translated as CASSFGASGLYV.

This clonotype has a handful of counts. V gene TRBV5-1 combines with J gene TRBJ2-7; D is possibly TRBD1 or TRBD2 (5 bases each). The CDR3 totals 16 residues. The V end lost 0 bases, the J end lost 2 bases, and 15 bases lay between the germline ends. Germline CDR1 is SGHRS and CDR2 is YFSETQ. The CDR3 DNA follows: TGCGCCAGCAGCTTGGCCGTGGTAGGGACCACCTACGAGCAGTACTTC. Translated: CASSLAVVGTTYEQYF.

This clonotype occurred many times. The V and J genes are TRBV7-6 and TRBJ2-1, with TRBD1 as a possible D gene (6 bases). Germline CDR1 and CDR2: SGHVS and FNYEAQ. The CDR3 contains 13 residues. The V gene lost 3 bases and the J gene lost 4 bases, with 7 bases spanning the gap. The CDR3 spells CASSFGQYNEQFF. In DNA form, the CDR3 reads TGTGCCAGCAGCTTCGGACAGTACAATGAGCAGTTCTTC. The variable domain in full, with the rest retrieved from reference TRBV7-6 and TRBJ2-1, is GAGVSQSPRYKVTKRGQDVALRCDPISGHVSLYWYRQALGQGPEFLTYFNYEAQQDKSGLPNDRFSAERPEGSISTLTIQRTEQRDSAMYRCASSFGQYNEQFFGPGTRLTVL.

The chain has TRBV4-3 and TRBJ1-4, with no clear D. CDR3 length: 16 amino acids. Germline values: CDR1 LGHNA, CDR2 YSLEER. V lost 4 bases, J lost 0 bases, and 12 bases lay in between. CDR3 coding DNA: TGCGCCAGCAGCCCAAGAGAAGGAGCAACTAATGAAAAACTGTTTTTT. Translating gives CASSPREGATNEKLFF.

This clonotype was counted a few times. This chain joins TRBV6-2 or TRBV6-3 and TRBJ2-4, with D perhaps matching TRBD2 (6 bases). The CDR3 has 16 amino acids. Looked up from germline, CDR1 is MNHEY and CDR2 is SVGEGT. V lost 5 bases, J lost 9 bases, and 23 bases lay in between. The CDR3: CASSPGGYTRLAIQYF. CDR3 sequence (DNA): TGTGCCAGCAGTCCCGGGGGTTATACCCGGTTGGCCATTCAGTACTTC.

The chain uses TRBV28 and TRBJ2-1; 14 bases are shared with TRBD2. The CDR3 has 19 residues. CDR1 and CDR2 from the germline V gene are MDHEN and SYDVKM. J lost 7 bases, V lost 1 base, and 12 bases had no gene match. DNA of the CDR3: TGTGCCAGCAGTTTATCCCCCGAGACTAGCGGGGGGGCTGAAAATGAGCAGTTCTTC. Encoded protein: CASSLSPETSGGAENEQFF.

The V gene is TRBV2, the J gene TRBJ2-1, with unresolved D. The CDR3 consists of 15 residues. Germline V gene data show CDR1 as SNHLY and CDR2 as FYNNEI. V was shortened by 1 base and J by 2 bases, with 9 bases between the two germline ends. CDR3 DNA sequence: TGTGCCAGCAGTGAAGGGGCTTCCACCTACAATGAGCAGTTCTTC. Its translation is CASSEGASTYNEQFF. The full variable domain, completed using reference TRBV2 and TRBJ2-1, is EPEVTQTPSHQVTQMGQEVILRCVPISNHLYFYWYRQILGQKVEFLVSFYNNEISEKSEIFDDQFSVERPDGSNFTLKIRSTKLEDSAMYFCASSEGASTYNEQFFGPGTRLTVL.

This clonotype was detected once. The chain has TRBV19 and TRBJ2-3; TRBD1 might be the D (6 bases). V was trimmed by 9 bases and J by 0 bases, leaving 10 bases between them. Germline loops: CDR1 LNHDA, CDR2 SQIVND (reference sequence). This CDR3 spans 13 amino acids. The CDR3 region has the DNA TGTGCCAGCGCTGGGGGCAGCACAGATACGCAGTATTTT. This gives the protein CASAGGSTDTQYF. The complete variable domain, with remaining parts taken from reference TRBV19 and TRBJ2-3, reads DGGITQSPKYLFRKEGQNVTLSCEQNLNHDAMYWYRQDPGQGLRLIYYSQIVNDFQKGDIAEGYSVSREKKESFPLTVTSAQKNPTAFYLCASAGGSTDTQYFGPGTRLTVL.

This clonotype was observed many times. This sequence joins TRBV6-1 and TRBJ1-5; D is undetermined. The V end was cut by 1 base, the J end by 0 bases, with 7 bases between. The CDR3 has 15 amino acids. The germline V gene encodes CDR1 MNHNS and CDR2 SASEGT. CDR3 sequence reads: CASSEGLYSNQPQHF. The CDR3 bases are TGTGCCAGCAGTGAAGGGCTGTATAGCAATCAGCCCCAGCATTTT.

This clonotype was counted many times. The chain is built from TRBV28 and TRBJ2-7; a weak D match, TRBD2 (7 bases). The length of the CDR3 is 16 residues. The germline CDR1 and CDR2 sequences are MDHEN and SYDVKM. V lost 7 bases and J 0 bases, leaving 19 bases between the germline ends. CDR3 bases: TGTGCCAGCAACTCCCTCGGGGAGGGGGGCTCCTACGAGCAGTACGTC. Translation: CASNSLGEGGSYEQYV.

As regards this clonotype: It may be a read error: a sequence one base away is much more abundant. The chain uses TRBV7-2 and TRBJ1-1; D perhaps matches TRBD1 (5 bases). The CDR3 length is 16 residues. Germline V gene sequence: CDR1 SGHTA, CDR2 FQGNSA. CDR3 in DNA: TGTGTCAGCATCCGGTTAGGGGAGGCCGAAGGAACTGAAGCTTTCTTT. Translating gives CVSIRLGEAEGTEAFF.

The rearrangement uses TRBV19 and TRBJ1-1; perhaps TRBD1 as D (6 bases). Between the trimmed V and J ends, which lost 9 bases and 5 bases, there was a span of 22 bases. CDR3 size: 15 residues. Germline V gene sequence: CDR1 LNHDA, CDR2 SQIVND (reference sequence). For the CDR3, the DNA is TGTGCCAGCCGGATAGGGCACAGGGTGGGTACTGAAGCTTTCTTT. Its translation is CASRIGHRVGTEAFF.

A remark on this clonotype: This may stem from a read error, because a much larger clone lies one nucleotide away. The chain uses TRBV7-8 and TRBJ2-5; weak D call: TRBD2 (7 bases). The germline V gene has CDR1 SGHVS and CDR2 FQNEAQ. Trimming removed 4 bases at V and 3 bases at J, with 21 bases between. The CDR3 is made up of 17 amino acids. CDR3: CASSSLRRGAGEETQYF. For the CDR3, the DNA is TGTGCCAGCAGCTCCCTAAGGAGGGGGGCGGGAGAAGAGACCCAGTACTTC.

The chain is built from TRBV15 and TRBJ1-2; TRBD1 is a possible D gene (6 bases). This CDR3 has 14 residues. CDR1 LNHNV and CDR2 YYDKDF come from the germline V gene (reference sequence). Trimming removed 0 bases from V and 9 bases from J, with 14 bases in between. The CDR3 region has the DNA TGTGCCACCAGCAGAGATACAGGGAGCCCCAGCTACACCTTC. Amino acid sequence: CATSRDTGSPSYTF.

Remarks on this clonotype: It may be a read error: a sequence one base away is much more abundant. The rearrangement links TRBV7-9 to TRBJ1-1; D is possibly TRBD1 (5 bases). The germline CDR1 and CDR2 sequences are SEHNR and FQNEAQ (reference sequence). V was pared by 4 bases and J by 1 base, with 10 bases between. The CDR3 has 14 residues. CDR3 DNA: TGTGCCAGCAGCTCAAGACAGAAGAACACTGAAGCTTTCTTT. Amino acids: CASSSRQKNTEAFF.